Each of the 2 T cell receptor beta chains below was sequenced from the same sample in a study of T cell repertoires in ileal Crohn's disease. The assay was immunoSEQ multiplex PCR, and TCRdb's table has in-frame clones only and misses some. The data hold approximately 14,000 clones, with nearly 90% observed a single time. The material sequenced was ileal tissue. Receptors were obtained from an adult with Crohn's disease.

As DNA, the CDR3 is TGTGCCAGCATATCGGGACAGGACATGAATAGCAATCAGCCCCAGCATTTT. It encodes CASISGQDMNSNQPQHF. This chain uses TRBV28 with TRBJ1-5, with TRBD1 matching 8 bases. Germline V lookup: CDR1 MDHEN, CDR2 SYDVKM. This CDR3 comprises 17 residues. V gave up 7 bases and J gave up 0 bases; unmatched junction bases: 11.

This clone came up once. The chain recombines TRBV11-2 with TRBJ2-1; TRBD2 is a possible D gene (6 bases). The V end lost 0 bases, the J end lost 14 bases, and 14 bases lay between the germline ends. Germline V lookup: CDR1 SGHAT, CDR2 FQNNGV. This CDR3 spans 13 amino acids. The CDR3 here is CASSLDPQGGEFF. In nucleotides, the CDR3 is TGTGCCAGCAGCTTAGATCCCCAGGGAGGAGAGTTCTTC.